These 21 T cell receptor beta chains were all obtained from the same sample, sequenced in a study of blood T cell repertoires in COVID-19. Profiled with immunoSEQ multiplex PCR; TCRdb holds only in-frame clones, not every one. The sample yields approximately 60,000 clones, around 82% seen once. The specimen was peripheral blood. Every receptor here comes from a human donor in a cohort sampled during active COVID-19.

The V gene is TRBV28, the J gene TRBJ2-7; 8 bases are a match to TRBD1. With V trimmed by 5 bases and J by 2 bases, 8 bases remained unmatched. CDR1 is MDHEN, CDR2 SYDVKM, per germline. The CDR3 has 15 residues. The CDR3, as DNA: TGTGCCAGCAGTCCCCTGACAGGGGCTACCTACGAGCAGTACTTC. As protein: CASSPLTGATYEQYF.

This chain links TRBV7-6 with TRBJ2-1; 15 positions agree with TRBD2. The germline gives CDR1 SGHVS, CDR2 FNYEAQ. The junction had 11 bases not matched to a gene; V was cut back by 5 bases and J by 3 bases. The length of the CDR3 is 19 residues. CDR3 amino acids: CASSPRRTSGGAVYNEQFF. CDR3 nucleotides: TGTGCCAGCAGCCCGCGACGGACTAGCGGGGGGGCAGTCTACAATGAGCAGTTCTTC.

The CDR3 nucleotides are TGCGCCAGCAGCATCCCGCGACATAGGAACACCGGGGAGCTGTTTTTT. Translation gives CASSIPRHRNTGELFF. This sequence joins TRBV5-1 and TRBJ2-2; no firm D call. The V end was cut by 4 bases, the J end by 1 base, with 14 bases between. This CDR3 spans 16 amino acids. Per germline, CDR1 SGHRS and CDR2 YFSETQ.

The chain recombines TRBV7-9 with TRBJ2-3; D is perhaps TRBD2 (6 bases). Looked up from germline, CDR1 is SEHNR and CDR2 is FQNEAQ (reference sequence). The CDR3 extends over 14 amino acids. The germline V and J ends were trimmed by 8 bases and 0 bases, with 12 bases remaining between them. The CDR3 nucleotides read TGTGCCAGCTCGCAGGAGGGAAGCACAGATACGCAGTATTTT. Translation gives CASSQEGSTDTQYF.

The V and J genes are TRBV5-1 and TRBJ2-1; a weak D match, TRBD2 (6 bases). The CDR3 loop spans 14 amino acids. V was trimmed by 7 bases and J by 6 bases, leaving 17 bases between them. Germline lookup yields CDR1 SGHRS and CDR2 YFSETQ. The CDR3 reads CASCPGTGSNEQFF. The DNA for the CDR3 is TGCGCCAGCTGCCCAGGGACTGGTTCCAATGAGCAGTTCTTC.

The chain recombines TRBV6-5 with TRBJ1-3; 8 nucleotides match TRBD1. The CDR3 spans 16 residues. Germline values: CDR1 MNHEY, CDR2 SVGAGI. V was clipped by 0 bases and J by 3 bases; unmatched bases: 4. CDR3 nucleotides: TGTGCCAGCAGTTACTCGCAGGGGGCGGGTGGAAACACCATATATTTT. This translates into CASSYSQGAGGNTIYF.

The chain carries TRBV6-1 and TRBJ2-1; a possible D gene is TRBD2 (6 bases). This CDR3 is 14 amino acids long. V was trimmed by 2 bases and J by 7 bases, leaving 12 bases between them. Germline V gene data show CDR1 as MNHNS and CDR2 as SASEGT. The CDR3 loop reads CASSEQPTRNEQFF. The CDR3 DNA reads TGTGCCAGCAGTGAACAGCCGACTAGAAATGAGCAGTTCTTC.

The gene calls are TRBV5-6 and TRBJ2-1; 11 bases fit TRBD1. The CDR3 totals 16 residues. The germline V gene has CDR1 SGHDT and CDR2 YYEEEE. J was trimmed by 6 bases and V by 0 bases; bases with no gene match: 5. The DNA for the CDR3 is TGTGCCAGCAGCTTGGGTGGACAGGGGGCCTTCAATGAGCAGTTCTTC. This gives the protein CASSLGGQGAFNEQFF.

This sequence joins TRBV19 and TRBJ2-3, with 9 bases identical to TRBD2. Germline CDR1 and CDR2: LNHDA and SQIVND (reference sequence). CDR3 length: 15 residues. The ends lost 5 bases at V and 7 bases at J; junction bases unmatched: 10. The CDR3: CASSGLAGTGNTQYF. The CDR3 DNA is TGTGCCAGTAGTGGGCTAGCGGGGACGGGAAATACGCAGTATTTT.

The CDR3 nucleotides are TGTGCCAGCAGTCTTGGAGGAAACAATCAGCCCCAGCATTTT. Protein product: CASSLGGNNQPQHF. V is TRBV7-9 and J is TRBJ1-5; D not certain. Germline CDR1 SEHNR, CDR2 FQNEAQ (reference sequence). The V end lost 6 bases, the J end lost 3 bases, and 12 bases lay between the germline ends. This CDR3 is built from 14 residues.

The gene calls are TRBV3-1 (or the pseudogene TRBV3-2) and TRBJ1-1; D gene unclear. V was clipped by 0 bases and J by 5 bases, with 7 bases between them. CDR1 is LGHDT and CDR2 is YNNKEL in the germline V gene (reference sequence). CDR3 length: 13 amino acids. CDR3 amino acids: CASSQERRTEAFF. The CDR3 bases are TGTGCCAGCAGCCAAGAACGGCGGACTGAAGCTTTCTTT.

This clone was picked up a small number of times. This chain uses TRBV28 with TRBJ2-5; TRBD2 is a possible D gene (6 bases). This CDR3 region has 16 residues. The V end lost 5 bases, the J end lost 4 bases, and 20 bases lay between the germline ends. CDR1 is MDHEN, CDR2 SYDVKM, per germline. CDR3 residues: CASSLGGSGPGETQYF. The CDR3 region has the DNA TGTGCCAGCAGTCTGGGGGGATCCGGCCCCGGAGAGACCCAGTACTTC.

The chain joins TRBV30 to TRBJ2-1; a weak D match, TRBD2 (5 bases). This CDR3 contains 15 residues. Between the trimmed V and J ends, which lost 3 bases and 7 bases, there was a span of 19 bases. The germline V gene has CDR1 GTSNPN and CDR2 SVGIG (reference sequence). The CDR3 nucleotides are TGTGCCTGGAGGCTCAAGTCGGGATTAGGGAATGAGCAGTTCTTC. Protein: CAWRLKSGLGNEQFF.

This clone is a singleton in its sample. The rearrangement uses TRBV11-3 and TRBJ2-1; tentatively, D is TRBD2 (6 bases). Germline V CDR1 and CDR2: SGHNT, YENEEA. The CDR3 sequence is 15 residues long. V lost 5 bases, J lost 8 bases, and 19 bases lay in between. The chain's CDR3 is CASSLSGGGVHEQFF. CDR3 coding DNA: TGTGCCAGCAGCCTCTCAGGCGGAGGGGTGCATGAGCAGTTCTTC.

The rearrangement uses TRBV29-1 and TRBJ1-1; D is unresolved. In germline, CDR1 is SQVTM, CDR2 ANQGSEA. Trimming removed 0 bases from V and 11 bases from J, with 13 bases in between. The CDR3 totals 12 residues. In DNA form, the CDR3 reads TGCAGCGTTGAAGATCTTGGTAGCGGGGCTTTCTTT. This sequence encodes CSVEDLGSGAFF.

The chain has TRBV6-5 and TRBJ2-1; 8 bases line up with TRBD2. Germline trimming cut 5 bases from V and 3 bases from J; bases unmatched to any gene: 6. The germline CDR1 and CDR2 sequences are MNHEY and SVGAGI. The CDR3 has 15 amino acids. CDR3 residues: CASSTGTRVYNEQFF. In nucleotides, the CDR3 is TGTGCCAGCAGTACCGGGACTAGAGTCTACAATGAGCAGTTCTTC.

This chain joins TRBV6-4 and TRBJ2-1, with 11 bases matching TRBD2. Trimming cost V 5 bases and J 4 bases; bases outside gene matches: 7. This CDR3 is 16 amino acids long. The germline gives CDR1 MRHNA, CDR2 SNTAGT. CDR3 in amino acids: CASSRSGRATYNEQFF. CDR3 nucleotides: TGTGCCAGCAGTCGTAGCGGGAGGGCCACTTACAATGAGCAGTTCTTC.

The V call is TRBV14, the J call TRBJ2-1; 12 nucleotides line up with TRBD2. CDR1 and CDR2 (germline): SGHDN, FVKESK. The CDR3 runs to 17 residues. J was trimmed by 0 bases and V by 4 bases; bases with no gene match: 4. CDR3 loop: CASSPRLAGASYNEQFF. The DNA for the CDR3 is TGTGCCAGCAGCCCCCGACTAGCGGGGGCCTCCTACAATGAGCAGTTCTTC.

The CDR3 reads CASSDRLVPTEQFF. CDR3 DNA sequence: TGTGCCAGCAGCGACCGACTAGTACCTACTGAGCAGTTCTTC. The rearrangement uses TRBV5-5 and TRBJ2-1; a weak D match, TRBD2 (6 bases). The CDR3 runs to 14 residues. V was clipped by 4 bases and J by 9 bases, with 17 bases between them. Looked up from germline, CDR1 is SGHKS and CDR2 is YYEKEE (reference sequence).

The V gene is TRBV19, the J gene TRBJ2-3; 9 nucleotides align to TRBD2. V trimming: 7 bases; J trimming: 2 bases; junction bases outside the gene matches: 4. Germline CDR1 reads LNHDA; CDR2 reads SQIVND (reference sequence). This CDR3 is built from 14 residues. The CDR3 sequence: CASKRTSVTDTQYF. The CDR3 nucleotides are TGTGCCAGTAAGAGGACTAGCGTCACAGATACGCAGTATTTT.

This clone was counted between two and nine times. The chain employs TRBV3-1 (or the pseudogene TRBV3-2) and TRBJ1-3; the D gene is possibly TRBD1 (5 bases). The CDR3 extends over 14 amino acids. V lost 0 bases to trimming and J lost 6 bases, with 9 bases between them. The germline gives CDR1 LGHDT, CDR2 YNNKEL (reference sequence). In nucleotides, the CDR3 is TGTGCCAGCAGCCAAGATAGGGGAAAAAACACCATATATTTT. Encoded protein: CASSQDRGKNTIYF.